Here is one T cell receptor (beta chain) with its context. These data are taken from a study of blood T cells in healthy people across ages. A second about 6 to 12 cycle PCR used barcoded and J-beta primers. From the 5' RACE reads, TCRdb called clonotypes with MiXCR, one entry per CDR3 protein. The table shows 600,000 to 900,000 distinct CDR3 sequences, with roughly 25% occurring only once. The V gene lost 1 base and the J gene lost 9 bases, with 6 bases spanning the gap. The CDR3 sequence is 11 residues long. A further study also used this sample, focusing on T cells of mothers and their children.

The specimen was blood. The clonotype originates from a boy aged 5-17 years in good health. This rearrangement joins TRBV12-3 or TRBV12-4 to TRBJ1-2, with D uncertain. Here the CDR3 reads CASSLGYRYTF. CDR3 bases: TGTGCCAGCAGTTTAGGATATCGCTACACCTTC.